The sequence of this TCR beta chain was determined in a study of CD8+ T cells in alopecia areata. Overall study context: Tofacitinib was taken orally by treated patients, and the dose was 5 to 10 mg twice daily. The study, taken as a whole, reports: Any link of baseline CD8+ expansion to response, resting on one nonresponder, remains uncertain. Patients showed less clear TCR sequence sharing than mice, possibly partly because of HLA diversity.

CDR1 and CDR2 from the germline V gene are SGHTA and FQGNSA. The CDR3 extends over 14 amino acids. Treatment given: oral pan-JAK inhibitor, 5-10 mg twice daily. From alopecia areata patients, lesional scalp punch biopsies and peripheral blood were collected. Of note for this clone: The antigen remains unidentified. Relative to the germline gene, one junction end is altered; a read error may explain this.

RNA was isolated and reverse transcribed to cDNA, the sequencing template. Repertoires were generated with immunoSEQ multiplex PCR, while TCRdb's copy carries only in-frame clones and drops some. This sample has 150,000 to 200,000 clones; around 64% occur once, and the top ten carry about 1.3%. The sequence was collected from a human donor with alopecia areata. V and J are TRBV7-2 and TRBJ2-3; perhaps TRBD2 as D (6 bases). The sample in question was CD4+ T cells sorted from blood, obtained between weeks 49 and 50, from a patient treated with tofacitinib. CDR3 sequence (DNA): TGTGCCAGCACCTTACCGGGGGACACAGATACGCAGTATTTT. Translation: CASTLPGDTDTQYF.